The 7 T cell receptor beta chains presented below share a single source sample, sequenced in a study of STAT3 mutations in large granular lymphocyte leukemia. Study results and limitations: In T-cell large granular lymphocyte leukemia, about half of patients showed multiple immunodominant subclonotypes.

These TCRs' antigens remain unknown. Clones were sequenced by immunoSEQ multiplex PCR, and TCRdb holds only the in-frame ones, with some missing. The data show roughly 9,300 clones, over 75% seen once. The sample was peripheral blood mononuclear cells. All receptors come from a man older than 75 with T-cell large granular lymphocyte leukemia. Some clones in this sample may be carry-over from other donors' samples.

The rearrangement joins TRBV18 to TRBJ1-5; D is ambiguous. The V gene's germline CDR1 is KGHSH and CDR2 LQKENI. CDR3 length: 15 residues. Trimming stripped 1 base from V and 4 bases from J, with 11 bases between. CDR3 sequence: CASSPQSTHNQPQHF. DNA of the CDR3: TGTGCCAGCTCACCACAATCGACACATAATCAGCCCCAGCATTTT.

V is TRBV5-4 and J is TRBJ1-1, with no clear D. CDR3 length: 14 amino acids. Trimming removed 0 bases from V and 1 base from J, with 7 bases in between. Germline assignment: CDR1 SGHNT and CDR2 YYREEE (reference sequence). The CDR3 bases are TGTGCCAGCAGCTTGGGTATTACGAACACTGAAGCTTTCTTT. This sequence encodes CASSLGITNTEAFF.

V usage is TRBV2 and J usage is TRBJ2-7, with a weak D call TRBD1 (7 bases). V was shortened by 4 bases and J by 2 bases, with 15 bases between the two germline ends. CDR1 and CDR2 (germline): SNHLY, FYNNEI. The CDR3 runs to 15 residues. CDR3 residues: CASSGWRDSTYEQYF. The CDR3, as DNA: TGTGCCAGCAGTGGATGGCGGGACAGCACCTACGAGCAGTACTTC.

V and J are TRBV5-1 and TRBJ1-2; D unclear. The length of the CDR3 is 15 residues. Germline V CDR1 and CDR2: SGHRS, YFSETQ. V lost 0 bases and J lost 2, with 11 bases in between. CDR3 region: CASSLEAPVNYGYTF. CDR3 in DNA: TGCGCCAGCAGCTTGGAGGCCCCAGTCAACTATGGCTACACCTTC.

The chain has TRBV7-9 and TRBJ1-3; a possible D gene is TRBD1 (5 bases). V lost 2 bases to trimming and J lost 0 bases, with 11 bases between them. Germline-derived CDR1 and CDR2 are SEHNR and FQNEAQ (reference sequence). The CDR3 extends over 16 amino acids. CDR3 amino acids: CASSLPGTDSGNTIYF. The CDR3, as DNA: TGTGCCAGCAGCTTACCGGGGACTGACTCTGGAAACACCATATATTTT.

In its sample, this clone was seen once. This chain connects TRBV30 to TRBJ1-5, with no clear D. Trimming pared 1 base from V and 6 bases from J, leaving 16 bases between. This CDR3 contains 15 residues. The germline V gene has CDR1 GTSNPN and CDR2 SVGIG (reference sequence). CDR3 coding DNA: TGTGCCTGGAGTGACCATCCCGGGGATGCTCAGCCCCAGCATTTT. Amino acids: CAWSDHPGDAQPQHF. Variable domain in full (rest from reference TRBV30 and TRBJ1-5): SQTIHQWPATLVQPVGSPLSLECTVEGTSNPNLYWYRQAAGRGLQLLFYSVGIGQISSEVPQNLSASRPQDRQFILSSKKLLLSDSGFYLCAWSDHPGDAQPQHFGDGTRLSIL.

This clone was seen just once. J is TRBJ1-2 and V is TRBV4-1; 8 bases map to TRBD1. Germline V gene data show CDR1 as MGHRA and CDR2 as YSYEKL. With 0 bases clipped from V and 5 bases from J, the junction kept 11 bases outside the gene matches. This CDR3 is 17 amino acids long. For the CDR3, the DNA is TGCGCCAGCAGCCAAGATCCGTCGGCAGGGGGCCGATATGGCTACACCTTC. Encoded protein: CASSQDPSAGGRYGYTF.